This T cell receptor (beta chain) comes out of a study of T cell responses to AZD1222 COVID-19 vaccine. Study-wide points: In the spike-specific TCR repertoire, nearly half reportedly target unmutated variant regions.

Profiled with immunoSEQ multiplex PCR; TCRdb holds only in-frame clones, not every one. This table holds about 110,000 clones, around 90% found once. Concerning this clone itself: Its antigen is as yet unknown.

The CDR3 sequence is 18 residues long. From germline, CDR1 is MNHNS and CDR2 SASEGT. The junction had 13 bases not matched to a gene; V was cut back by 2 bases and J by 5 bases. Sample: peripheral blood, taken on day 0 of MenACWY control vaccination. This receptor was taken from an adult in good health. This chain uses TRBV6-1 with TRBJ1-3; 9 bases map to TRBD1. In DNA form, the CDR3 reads TGTGCCAGCAGTGAAATTGGGACAGGGCCAGGGCCTAGAAACACCATATATTTT. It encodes CASSEIGTGPGPRNTIYF.